A selection of T cell receptor beta chains follows, all from one sample in a study of post-analysis software for immune sequencing data. TCRdb reprocessed the PCR reads with MiXCR, giving one entry per CDR3 protein. The repertoire holds some 690,000 distinct CDR3 sequences, around 27% seen once, with roughly 0.53% in the top ten. The specimen sequenced was blood. The receptors stem from a girl under 18 with multiple sclerosis. CDR3s include the opening cysteine and the closing phenylalanine or tryptophan. Fields, in order: D gene, J gene, clone size, V gene, CDR3 DNA, CDR3 protein. A D gene is named only where the DNA matches it firmly. Some rows mark clone size as missing; the rest say once, few, many or name a class of expanded clone.

>.|TRBJ2-3|many|TRBV20-1
TGCAGTGCTAGAGATCCAAATACAGATACGCAGTATTTT
CSARDPNTDTQYF
>.|TRBJ1-1|.|TRBV7-9
TGTGCCAGCAGCTACCCCTGGGGGGCGAACACTGAAGCTTTCTTT
CASSYPWGANTEAFF
>TRBD1|TRBJ1-5|many|TRBV6-5
TGTGCCAGCAGTTACCTCGGGGACAGGCAAAATCAGCCCCAGCATTTT
CASSYLGDRQNQPQHF
>.|TRBJ2-1|.|TRBV7-9
TGTGCCAGCAGCCCCCCCCGGGGTGACAATGAGCAGTTCTTC
CASSPPRGDNEQFF
>.|TRBJ1-6|few|TRBV20-1
TGCAGTGCTCCCGCCGGGATGGGGAATTCACCCCTCCACTTT
CSAPAGMGNSPLHF
>.|TRBJ2-7|.|TRBV2
TGTGCCACCTCGGAGGACGGAGGCACCCAGTACTTC
CATSEDGGTQYF
>.|TRBJ1-4|once|TRBV20-1
TGCAGTGCTAGACCCGCTGGGAGCGCTGCCGATGAAAAACTGTTTTTT
CSARPAGSAADEKLFF
>.|TRBJ1-1|few|TRBV5-1
TGCGCCAGCAGCGGGTCGCAGAACACTGAAGCTTTCTTT
CASSGSQNTEAFF
>.|TRBJ2-7|few|TRBV20-1
TGCAGTGCTAGGGGCAGAAGGGTGTACGAGCAGTACTTC
CSARGRRVYEQYF
>TRBD1|TRBJ2-3|.|TRBV6-1
TGTGCCAGCCAGCCTCCGGGACAGGGGGCGCATGATACGCAGTATTTT
CASQPPGQGAHDTQYF
>.|TRBJ1-4|.|TRBV4-3
TGCGCCAGCAGCCAAGATCTCGGTGAAAAACTGTTTTTT
CASSQDLGEKLFF
>.|TRBJ2-1|.|TRBV4-3
TGCGCCAGCAGCCAACCGGGGAAAAACAATGAGCAGTTCTTC
CASSQPGKNNEQFF
>TRBD2|TRBJ2-1|.|TRBV3-1
TGTGCCAGCAGCCGCTATTCGACTAGCGGGGGACAAGAGACCCAGTTCTTC
CASSRYSTSGGQETQFF
>TRBD2|TRBJ2-1|.|TRBV7-8
TGTGCCAGCAGCCGGACTAGCGGGAGGGCCTACAATGAGCAGTTCTTC
CASSRTSGRAYNEQFF
>.|TRBJ2-1|few|TRBV6-5
TGTGCCAGCAGTTACCCGGGGAGAGGGGCGAATGAGCAGTTCTTC
CASSYPGRGANEQFF
>.|TRBJ2-7|.|TRBV4-3
TGCGCCAGCAGCCAAGACTCGGCTAGCATATACGGGCAGTACTTC
CASSQDSASIYGQYF
>.|TRBJ1-5|.|TRBV5-1
TGCGCCAGCAGCTTGGCTAAAATCGGGGGCGTAGGCAATCAGCCCCAGCATTTT
CASSLAKIGGVGNQPQHF
>TRBD2|TRBJ2-5|.|TRBV5-1
TGCGCCAGCAGCTTGGCTGGACTAGCGATTGTTCGGGAGACCCAGTACTTC
CASSLAGLAIVRETQYF
>TRBD1|TRBJ2-7|few|TRBV28
TGTGCCAGCAGGGGGACAGGGGCGATCTACGAGCAGTACTTC
CASRGTGAIYEQYF
>.|TRBJ2-5|few|TRBV27
TGTGCCAGCAGTCAGACCCTTGGCAGGAGGGAGACCCAGTACTTC
CASSQTLGRRETQYF
>TRBD1|TRBJ1-2|few|TRBV7-8
TGTGCCAGCAGCTTCGACAGGGGGCGAGGTGGCGGCTACACCTTC
CASSFDRGRGGGYTF
>TRBD1|TRBJ2-7|few|TRBV29-1
TGCAGCGTTCGCCGATACGGGACAGGGTTTCGCGAGCAGTACTTC
CSVRRYGTGFREQYF
>.|TRBJ1-2|.|TRBV15
TGTGCCACCAGCACGGGGTGGGACTATGGCTACACCTTC
CATSTGWDYGYTF
>TRBD1|TRBJ2-5|few|TRBV12-3/TRBV12-4
TGTGCCAGCAATCGAGGACAGGGGGCTTGGGAGACCCAGTACTTC
CASNRGQGAWETQYF
>TRBD1|TRBJ2-5|few|TRBV4-3
TGCGCCAGCAGCTCACACAGGGGCGCACCCGGGTCGACCCAGTACTTC
CASSSHRGAPGSTQYF
>TRBD2|TRBJ2-7|few|TRBV20-1
TGCAGCCTGGGGGGGAGTAGGGCCTCCGAGCAGTACTTC
CSLGGSRASEQYF
>TRBD2|TRBJ2-1|.|TRBV7-2
TGTGCCAGCAGCCACATCAGCGGGAGACCGTACAATGAGCAGTTCTTC
CASSHISGRPYNEQFF
>.|TRBJ1-6|few|TRBV6-5
TGTGCCAGCACCCGGATCCGCGGGACCTTAAATTCACCCCTCCACTTT
CASTRIRGTLNSPLHF
>TRBD2|TRBJ2-7|.|TRBV12-3/TRBV12-4
TGTGCCAGCAGTATACGGACTAGCGGGGGGTACAATGAGCAGTACTTC
CASSIRTSGGYNEQYF
>.|TRBJ1-2|few|TRBV7-2
TGTGCCAGCAGCTTAGCGGACGGGCCCTATGGCTACACCTTC
CASSLADGPYGYTF
>.|TRBJ2-4|.|TRBV25-1
TGTGCCAGCAGTGTACTGACAGGAACCGATCAGTACTTC
CASSVLTGTDQYF
>.|TRBJ1-2|.|TRBV29-1
TGCAGCGTTGACGATTCGAGCAAGGGTGGCTACACCTTC
CSVDDSSKGGYTF
>TRBD2|TRBJ2-1|.|TRBV4-2
TGTGCCAGCAGACACGGGACTAGCGGGGGGGCGTATGAGCAGTTCTTC
CASRHGTSGGAYEQFF
>TRBD2|TRBJ2-1|.|TRBV6-1
TGTGCCAGCAGACAGCGGACTAGCGGGACTTCCTCTTACAATGAGCAGTTCTTC
CASRQRTSGTSSYNEQFF
>.|TRBJ1-5|.|TRBV20-1
TGCAGTGCTATCCGGGACACAGATCAGCCCCAGCATTTT
CSAIRDTDQPQHF
>.|TRBJ2-6|.|TRBV12-3/TRBV12-4
TGTGCCGGTGGAGGGCCTGGGGCCAACGTCCTGACTTTC
CAGGGPGANVLTF
>TRBD2|TRBJ2-5|.|TRBV28
TGTGCCAGCAGTTTATACGGTAGTGGGAGCGGGGGCCCCGGGGAGACCCAGTACTTC
CASSLYGSGSGGPGETQYF
>TRBD1|TRBJ2-1|few|TRBV5-1
TGCGCCAGCAGCTTCCCCCAGGGGGCGGGATCCATGAATGAGCAGTTCTTC
CASSFPQGAGSMNEQFF
>TRBD1|TRBJ1-1|few|TRBV12-3/TRBV12-4
TGTGCCAGCGGACAGGGATTAGCTTTCTTT
CASGQGLAFF
>.|TRBJ1-2|few|TRBV6-5
TGTGCCAGCAGTTACTCGGCGGAGGAGGGGTATGGCTACACCTTC
CASSYSAEEGYGYTF
>.|TRBJ1-4|.|TRBV29-1
TGCAGCGTTTCTCTGGATATGGAATATGAAAAACTGTTTTTT
CSVSLDMEYEKLFF
>TRBD2|TRBJ2-5|.|TRBV10-3
TGTGCCATCAGTGAGTCCGAAGGTAGCGGGATCATTAACGAGACCCAGTACTTC
CAISESEGSGIINETQYF
>.|TRBJ2-7|.|TRBV29-1
TGCAGCGTTGAATTCCCCCGGGACCTAACCTACGAGCAGTACTTC
CSVEFPRDLTYEQYF
>.|TRBJ2-2|few|TRBV7-8
TGTGCCAGCAGCTTAGGGAAACTAGTCACCACCGGGGAGCTGTTTTTT
CASSLGKLVTTGELFF
>TRBD2|TRBJ2-4|few|TRBV6-2/TRBV6-3
TGTGCCAGCAATGACGGGGGGACGTTACACATTCAGTACTTC
CASNDGGTLHIQYF
>.|TRBJ1-2|once|TRBV27
TGTGCCAGCAGCCGGGTTGATAACTATGGCTACACCTTC
CASSRVDNYGYTF
>.|TRBJ2-1|.|TRBV5-6
TGTGCCAGCAGCTTGGGACAGAGCTCCTACGATGAGCAGTTCTTC
CASSLGQSSYDEQFF
>.|TRBJ1-2|.|TRBV20-1
TGCAGTGCTTACCGGGCCGAAGACGGTAGCTATGGCTACACCTTC
CSAYRAEDGSYGYTF
>.|TRBJ1-2|.|TRBV20-1
TGCAGTGCTACCCAGGACGGATACTATGGCTACACCTTC
CSATQDGYYGYTF
>TRBD2|TRBJ2-5|few|TRBV6-1
TGTGCCAGCAGTGAACCGCGACTAGCGGGCCGCGGAGAGACCCAGTACTTC
CASSEPRLAGRGETQYF
>TRBD2|TRBJ2-3|few|TRBV20-1
TGCAGTGCTAGAGAATGGAGGCGGGAGCCAGATACGCAGTATTTT
CSAREWRREPDTQYF
>.|TRBJ2-3|few|TRBV24-1
TGTGCCACCAGTGATGGCCCCACAGATACGCAGTATTTT
CATSDGPTDTQYF
>.|TRBJ1-5|.|TRBV10-3
TGTGCCATCAGTGTGGAGGACGGCAATCAGCCCCAGCATTTT
CAISVEDGNQPQHF
>.|TRBJ2-1|.|TRBV3-1
TGTGCCAGCAGCCAAGACGGGAGTCAGTCCTACAATGAGCAGTTCTTC
CASSQDGSQSYNEQFF
>TRBD1|TRBJ1-2|few|TRBV3-1
TGTGCCAGCAGCCAAGTGACAGGGAGTGGCTACACCTTC
CASSQVTGSGYTF
>.|TRBJ2-1|few|TRBV4-3
TGCGCCAGCAGCCAAGTGAGACTAGGTAGCGATGAGCAGTTCTTC
CASSQVRLGSDEQFF
>.|TRBJ2-3|.|TRBV5-1
TGCGCCGGCAGCTTGCTTCTTAGGGGAGATACGCAGTATTTT
CAGSLLLRGDTQYF
>TRBD2|TRBJ2-3|.|TRBV7-6
TGTGCCAGCAGCTTAGGACTAGCGGGAGGGCCCGTCACAGATACGCAGTATTTT
CASSLGLAGGPVTDTQYF
>TRBD2|TRBJ2-7|.|TRBV20-1
TGCAGTGCTGGCCGTCTAGCGGGAGTGTCCGACGAGCAGTACTTC
CSAGRLAGVSDEQYF
>TRBD1|TRBJ2-7|many|TRBV7-2
TGTGCCAGCAGACGGGACAGGCGATCCTACGAGCAGTACTTC
CASRRDRRSYEQYF